This T cell receptor (beta chain) was recorded in a study of cytomegalovirus exposure and HLA in healthy donors. For the study at large: As an earlier analysis found, 150 million to 200 million T cells yielded 95 million to 130 million unique TCR beta sequences.

Regarding this clone: The antigen remains undetermined.

Both 60 Vbeta primers and 13 Jbeta primers went into the PCR. Sequenced by immunoSEQ multiplex PCR; TCRdb stores in-frame clones only, minus some. The table lists around 210,000 clones, roughly 78% of them singletons. Germline loops: CDR1 ENHRY, CDR2 SYGVKD. V lost 6 bases to trimming and J lost 4 bases; unmatched junction nucleotides: 6. The CDR3 spans 14 residues. Overall study results and limits: Several V segments, TRBV6-2 and TRBV6-3 among them, could not be told apart and were dropped. 150 to 200 TCR beta chains were listed as cytomegalovirus-associated.

Sample: PBMCs. J is TRBJ1-5 and V is TRBV10-3, with TRBD1 matching 7 bases. The source is a boy younger than 18 in good health and CMV-seronegative. CDR3 DNA: TGTGCCATCAGCCTCGGGACAGAGAATCAGCCCCAGCATTTT. Its protein product is CAISLGTENQPQHF.